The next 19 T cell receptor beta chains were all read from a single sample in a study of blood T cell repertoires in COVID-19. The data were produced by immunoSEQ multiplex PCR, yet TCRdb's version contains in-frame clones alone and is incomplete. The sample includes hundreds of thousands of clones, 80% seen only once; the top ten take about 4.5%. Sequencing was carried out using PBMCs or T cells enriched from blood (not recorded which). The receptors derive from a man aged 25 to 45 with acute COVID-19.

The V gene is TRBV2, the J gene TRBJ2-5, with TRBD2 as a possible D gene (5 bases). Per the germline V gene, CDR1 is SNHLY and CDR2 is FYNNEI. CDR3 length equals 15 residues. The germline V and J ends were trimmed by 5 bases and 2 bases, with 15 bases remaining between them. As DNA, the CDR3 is TGTGCCAGCAGTAAGAGGTCCGGGGATCAAGAGACCCAGTACTTC. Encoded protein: CASSKRSGDQETQYF.

The CDR3 sequence is CSASQGSGNEKLFF. The CDR3 DNA reads as TGCAGCGCATCACAGGGAAGCGGTAATGAAAAACTGTTTTTT. The J gene is TRBJ1-4, the V gene TRBV29-1, with D tentatively TRBD1 (6 bases). CDR1 is SQVTM and CDR2 is ANQGSEA in the germline V gene. There are 14 residues in the CDR3. V lost 7 bases and J lost 4, with 16 bases in between.

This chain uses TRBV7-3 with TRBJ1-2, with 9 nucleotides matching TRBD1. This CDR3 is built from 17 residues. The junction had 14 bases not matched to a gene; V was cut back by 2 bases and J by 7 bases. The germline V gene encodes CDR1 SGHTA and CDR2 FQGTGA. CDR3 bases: TGTGCCAGCAGCTTAGGCCGGGACAGGGCGCTCCAGGGTGGCTACACCTTC. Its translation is CASSLGRDRALQGGYTF.

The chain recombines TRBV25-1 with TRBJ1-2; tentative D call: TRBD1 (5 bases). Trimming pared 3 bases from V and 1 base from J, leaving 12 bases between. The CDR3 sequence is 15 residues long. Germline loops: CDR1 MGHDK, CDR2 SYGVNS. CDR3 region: CASSEGQGLNYGYTF. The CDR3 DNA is TGTGCCAGCAGTGAGGGCCAGGGACTTAACTATGGCTACACCTTC.

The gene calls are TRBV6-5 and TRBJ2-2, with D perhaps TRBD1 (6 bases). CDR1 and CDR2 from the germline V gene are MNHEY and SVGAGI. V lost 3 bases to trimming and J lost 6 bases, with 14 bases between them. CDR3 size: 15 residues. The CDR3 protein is CASSYPQGRAGELFF. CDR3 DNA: TGTGCCAGCAGTTATCCACAGGGAAGGGCCGGGGAGCTGTTTTTT.

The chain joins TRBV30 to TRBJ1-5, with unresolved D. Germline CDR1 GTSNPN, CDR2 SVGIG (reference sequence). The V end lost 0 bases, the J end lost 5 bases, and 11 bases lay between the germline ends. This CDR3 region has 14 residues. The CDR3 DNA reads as TGTGCCTGGAGTGTTCGGGATTTCGATCAGCCCCAGCATTTT. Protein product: CAWSVRDFDQPQHF.

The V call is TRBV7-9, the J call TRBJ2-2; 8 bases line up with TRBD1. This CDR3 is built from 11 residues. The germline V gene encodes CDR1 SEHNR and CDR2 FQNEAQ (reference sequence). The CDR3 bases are TGTGCAAAGCAGGGGGCTGGGGAGCTGTTTTTT. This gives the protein CAKQGAGELFF.

The CDR3, as DNA: TGTGCCAGCGGAAAAGCAGGGGCGTCGGACTATGGCTACACCTTC. Translating it yields CASGKAGASDYGYTF. The J gene is TRBJ1-2, the V gene TRBV5-4; tentatively, D is TRBD1 (6 bases). Trimming pared 7 bases from V and 3 bases from J, leaving 19 bases between. This CDR3 spans 15 amino acids. CDR1 is SGHNT and CDR2 is YYREEE in the germline V gene (reference sequence). The full variable domain, rest sourced from reference TRBV5-4 and TRBJ1-2, is ETGVTQSPTHLIKTRGQQVTLRCSSQSGHNTVSWYQQALGQGPQFIFQYYREEENGRGNFPPRFSGLQFPNYSSELNVNALELDDSALYLCASGKAGASDYGYTFGSGTRLTVV.

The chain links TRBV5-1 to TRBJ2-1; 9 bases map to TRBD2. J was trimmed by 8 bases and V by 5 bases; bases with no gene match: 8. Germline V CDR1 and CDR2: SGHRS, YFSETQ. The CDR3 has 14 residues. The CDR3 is CASRGGLATDEQFF. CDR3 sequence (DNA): TGCGCCAGCAGGGGGGGACTAGCAACCGATGAGCAGTTCTTC.

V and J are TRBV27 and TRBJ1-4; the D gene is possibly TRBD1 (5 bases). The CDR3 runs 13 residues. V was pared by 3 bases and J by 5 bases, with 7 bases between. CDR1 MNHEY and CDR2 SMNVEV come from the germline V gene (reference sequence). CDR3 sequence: CASSFDSNEKLFF. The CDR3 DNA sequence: TGTGCCAGCAGTTTCGACAGCAATGAAAAACTGTTTTTT.

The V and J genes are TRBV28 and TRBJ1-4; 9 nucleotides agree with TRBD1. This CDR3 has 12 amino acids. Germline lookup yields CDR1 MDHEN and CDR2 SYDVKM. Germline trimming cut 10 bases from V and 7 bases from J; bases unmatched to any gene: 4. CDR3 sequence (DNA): TGTGCCACTGGACAGGGGAGTGAAAAACTGTTTTTT. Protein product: CATGQGSEKLFF.

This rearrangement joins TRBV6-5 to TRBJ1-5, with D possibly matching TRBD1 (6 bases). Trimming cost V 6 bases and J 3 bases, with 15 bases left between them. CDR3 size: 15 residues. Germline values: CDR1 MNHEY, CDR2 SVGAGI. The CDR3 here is CASSRGAGLNQPQHF. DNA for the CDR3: TGTGCCAGCAGCCGGGGGGCAGGGCTCAATCAGCCCCAGCATTTT.

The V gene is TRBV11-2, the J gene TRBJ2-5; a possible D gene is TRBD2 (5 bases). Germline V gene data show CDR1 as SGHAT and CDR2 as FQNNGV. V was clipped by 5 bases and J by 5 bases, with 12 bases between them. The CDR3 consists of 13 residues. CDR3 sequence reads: CASSHPPGETQYF. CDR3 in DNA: TGTGCCAGCAGCCACCCCCCGGGGGAGACCCAGTACTTC.

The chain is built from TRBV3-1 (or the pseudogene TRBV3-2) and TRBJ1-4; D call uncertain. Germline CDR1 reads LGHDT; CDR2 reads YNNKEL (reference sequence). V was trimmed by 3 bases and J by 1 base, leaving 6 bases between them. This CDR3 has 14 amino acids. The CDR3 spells CASSQSLTNEKLFF. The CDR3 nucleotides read TGTGCCAGCAGCCAGAGCTTAACTAATGAAAAACTGTTTTTT.

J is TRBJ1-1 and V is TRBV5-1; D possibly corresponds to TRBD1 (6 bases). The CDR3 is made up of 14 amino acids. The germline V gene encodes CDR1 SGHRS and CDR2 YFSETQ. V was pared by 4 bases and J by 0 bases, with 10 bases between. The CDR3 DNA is TGCGCCAGCAGCCCAGGGGCGTTGAACACTGAAGCTTTCTTT. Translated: CASSPGALNTEAFF. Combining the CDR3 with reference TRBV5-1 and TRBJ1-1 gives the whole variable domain KAGVTQTPRYLIKTRGQQVTLSCSPISGHRSVSWYQQTPGQGLQFLFEYFSETQRNKGNFPGRFSGRQFSNSRSEMNVSTLELGDSALYLCASSPGALNTEAFFGQGTRLTVV.

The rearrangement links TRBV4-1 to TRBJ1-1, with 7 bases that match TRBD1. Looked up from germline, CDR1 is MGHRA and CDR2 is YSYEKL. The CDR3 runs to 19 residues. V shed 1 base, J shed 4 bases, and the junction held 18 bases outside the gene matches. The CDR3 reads CASSQAPSGLGQAGTEAFF. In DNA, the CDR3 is TGCGCCAGCAGCCAAGCACCCTCGGGACTTGGACAGGCCGGCACTGAAGCTTTCTTT.

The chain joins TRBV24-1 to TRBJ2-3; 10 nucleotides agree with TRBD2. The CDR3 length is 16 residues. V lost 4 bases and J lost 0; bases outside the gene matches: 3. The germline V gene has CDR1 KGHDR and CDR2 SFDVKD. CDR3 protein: CATSDPSGGSTDTQYF. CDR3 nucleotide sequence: TGTGCCACCAGTGACCCTAGCGGGGGTAGCACAGATACGCAGTATTTT.

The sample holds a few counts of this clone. CDR3 loop: CASSFDRGDEQFF. CDR3 nucleotides: TGTGCCAGCAGCTTTGACAGGGGCGATGAGCAGTTCTTC. V gene TRBV7-2 combines with J gene TRBJ2-1, with 8 bases fitting TRBD1. Losses at the gene ends were 3 bases for V and 8 bases for J; bases not matched to a gene: 3. This CDR3 spans 13 amino acids. Germline-derived CDR1 and CDR2 are SGHTA and FQGNSA.

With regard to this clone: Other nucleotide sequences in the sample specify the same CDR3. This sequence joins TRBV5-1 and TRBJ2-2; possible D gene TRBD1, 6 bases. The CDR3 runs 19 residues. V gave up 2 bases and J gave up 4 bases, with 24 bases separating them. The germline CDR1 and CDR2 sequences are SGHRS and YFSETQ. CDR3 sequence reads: CASSLSPRGRGSGTGELFF. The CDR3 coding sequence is TGCGCCAGCAGCTTAAGTCCTCGAGGTAGGGGGTCGGGCACCGGGGAGCTGTTTTTT.